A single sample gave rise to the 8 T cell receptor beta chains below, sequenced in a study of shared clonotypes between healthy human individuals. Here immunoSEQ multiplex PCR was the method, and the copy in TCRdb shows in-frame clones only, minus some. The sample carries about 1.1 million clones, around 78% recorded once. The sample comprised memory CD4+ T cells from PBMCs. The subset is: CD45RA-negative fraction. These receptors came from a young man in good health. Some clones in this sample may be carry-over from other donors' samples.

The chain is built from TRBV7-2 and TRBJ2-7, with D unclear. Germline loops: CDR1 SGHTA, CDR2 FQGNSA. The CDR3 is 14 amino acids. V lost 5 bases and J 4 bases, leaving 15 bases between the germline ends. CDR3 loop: CASSGRRATYEQYF. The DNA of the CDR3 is TGTGCCAGCAGCGGCAGAAGGGCTACGTACGAGCAGTACTTC. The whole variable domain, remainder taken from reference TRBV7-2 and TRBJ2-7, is GAGVSQSPSNKVTEKGKDVELRCDPISGHTALYWYRQSLGQGLEFLIYFQGNSAPDKSGLPSDRFSAERTGGSVSTLTIQRTQQEDSAVYLCASSGRRATYEQYFGPGTRLTVT.

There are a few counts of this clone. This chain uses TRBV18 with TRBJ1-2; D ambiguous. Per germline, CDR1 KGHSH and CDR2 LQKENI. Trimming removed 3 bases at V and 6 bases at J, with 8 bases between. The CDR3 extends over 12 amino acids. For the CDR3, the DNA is TGTGCCAGCTCACCTTCCGTAGATGGCTACACCTTC. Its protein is CASSPSVDGYTF.

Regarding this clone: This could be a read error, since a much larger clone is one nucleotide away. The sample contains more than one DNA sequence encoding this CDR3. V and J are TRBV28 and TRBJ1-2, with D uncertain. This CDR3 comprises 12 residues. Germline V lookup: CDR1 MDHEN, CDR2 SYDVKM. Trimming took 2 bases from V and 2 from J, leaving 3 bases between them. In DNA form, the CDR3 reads TGTGCCAGCAGTTTAAGAAACTATGGCTACACCTTC. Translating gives CASSLRNYGYTF.

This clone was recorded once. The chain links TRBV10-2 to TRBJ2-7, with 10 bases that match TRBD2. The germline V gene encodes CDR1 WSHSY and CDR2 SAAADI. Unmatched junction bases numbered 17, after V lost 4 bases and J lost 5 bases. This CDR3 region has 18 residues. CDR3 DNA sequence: TGCGCCAGCAGTGGTACTGGAAACGCCGGGCTAGCGGGAGACGAGCAGTACTTC. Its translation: CASSGTGNAGLAGDEQYF.

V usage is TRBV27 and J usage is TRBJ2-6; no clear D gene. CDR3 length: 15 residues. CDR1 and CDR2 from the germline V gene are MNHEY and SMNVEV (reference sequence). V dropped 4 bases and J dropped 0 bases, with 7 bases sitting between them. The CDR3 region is CASSYHNSGANVLTF. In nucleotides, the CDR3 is TGTGCCAGCAGTTACCATAACTCTGGGGCCAACGTCCTGACTTTC.

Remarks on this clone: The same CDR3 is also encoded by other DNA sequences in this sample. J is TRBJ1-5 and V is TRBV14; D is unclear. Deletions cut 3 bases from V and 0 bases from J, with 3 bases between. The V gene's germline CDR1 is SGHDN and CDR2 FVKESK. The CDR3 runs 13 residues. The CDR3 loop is CASSQDSNQPQHF. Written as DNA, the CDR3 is TGTGCCAGCAGCCAGGATAGCAATCAGCCCCAGCATTTT.

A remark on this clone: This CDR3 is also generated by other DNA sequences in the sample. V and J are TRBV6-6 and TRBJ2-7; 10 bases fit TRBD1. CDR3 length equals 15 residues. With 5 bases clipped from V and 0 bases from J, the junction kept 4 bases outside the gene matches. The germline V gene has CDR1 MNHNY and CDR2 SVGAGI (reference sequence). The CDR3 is CASSPRDRGSYEQYF. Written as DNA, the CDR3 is TGTGCCAGCAGTCCTAGGGACAGGGGCTCCTACGAGCAGTACTTC.

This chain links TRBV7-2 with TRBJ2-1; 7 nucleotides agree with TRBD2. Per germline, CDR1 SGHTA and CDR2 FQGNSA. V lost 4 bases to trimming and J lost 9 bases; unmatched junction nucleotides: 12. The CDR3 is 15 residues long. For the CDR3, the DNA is TGTGCCAGCAGCTGGGGGGGAGCGGAGACGGGTGAGCAGTTCTTC. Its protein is CASSWGGAETGEQFF. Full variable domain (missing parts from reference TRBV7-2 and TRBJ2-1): GAGVSQSPSNKVTEKGKDVELRCDPISGHTALYWYRQSLGQGLEFLIYFQGNSAPDKSGLPSDRFSAERTGGSVSTLTIQRTQQEDSAVYLCASSWGGAETGEQFFGPGTRLTVL.